What follows describes a single T cell receptor (beta chain). The antigen is unknown. V was trimmed by 0 bases and J by 0 bases, leaving 17 bases between them. CDR3 size: 17 residues. Germline V gene data show CDR1 as SQVTM and CDR2 as ANQGSEA. Amplifying from RNA transcripts, the study obtained TCR beta CDR3 regions. The library came from an HTBI-primed first-round RT-PCR and a second-round multiplex PCR. From the multiplex PCR reads, TCRdb called clonotypes with MiXCR, one entry per CDR3 protein. The profile covers roughly 1.1 million distinct CDR3 sequences, with roughly two fifths appearing a single time and 8.5% to 14% taken by the ten largest. The sample originates from a study of Graves' ophthalmopathy and Graves' hyperthyroidism. As for the study in general: Hyperthyroidism showing no ophthalmopathy within 18 months of follow-up was stable. Points from the study as a whole: Distinction of ophthalmopathy from stable hyperthyroidism by a 13-signature model reached approximately 88% sensitivity and 75% to 83% specificity.

Pregnancy or lactation, uncontrolled infections and other autoimmune diseases were grounds for excluding patients. The clonotype was recovered from an adult man with Graves' hyperthyroidism. Sequenced: peripheral blood or thyroid tissue (not recorded which). The genes are TRBV29-1 and TRBJ1-1; D remains unclear. The CDR3 reads CSVEDRGTSALNTEAFF. CDR3 bases: TGCAGCGTTGAAGATCGGGGAACGAGCGCTTTGAACACTGAAGCTTTCTTT.